Following are 25 T cell receptor beta chains from one sample sequenced in a study of cytomegalovirus exposure and HLA in healthy donors. Primers for the PCR totalled 60 Vbeta and 13 Jbeta. Some clones are missing from TCRdb's copy, which holds only in-frame ones; the method was immunoSEQ multiplex PCR. The sample consists of around 140,000 clones, about 64% of them appearing once. Sequencing was performed on PBMCs. Every receptor here comes from a woman aged 35 to 49 in good health and CMV-seronegative.

V usage is TRBV9 and J usage is TRBJ1-2; 10 nucleotides line up with TRBD1. CDR3 size: 15 residues. Unmatched junction bases numbered 6, after V lost 4 bases and J lost 3 bases. In germline, CDR1 is SGDLS, CDR2 YYNGEE. CDR3 in amino acids: CASSPAGTGDYGYTF. The DNA of the CDR3 is TGTGCCAGCAGCCCTGCAGGGACAGGGGACTATGGCTACACCTTC.

The chain links TRBV28 to TRBJ1-2; 8 nucleotides align to TRBD1. In germline, CDR1 is MDHEN, CDR2 SYDVKM. This CDR3 is 14 amino acids long. After removal of 5 bases from V and 4 bases from J, the junction contained 6 bases not matched to a gene. DNA of the CDR3: TGTGCCAGCAGTCGGACAGGGCTGAGCTATGGCTACACCTTC. It translates to CASSRTGLSYGYTF.

This clone occurred once. V usage is TRBV4-3 and J usage is TRBJ2-6; the match to TRBD2 covers 13 bases. The CDR3 length is 15 residues. Trimming cost V 0 bases and J 13 bases; bases outside gene matches: 3. The V gene's germline CDR1 is LGHNA and CDR2 YSLEER. The CDR3 DNA reads TGCGCCAGCAGCCAAGATCAGGGACTAGCGGGGGTCCTGACTTTC. This codes for CASSQDQGLAGVLTF.

This clone was observed a handful of times. This CDR3 reads CASSTTAGNTIYF. In DNA, the CDR3 is TGTGCCAGTAGTACCACAGCTGGAAACACCATATATTTT. This chain joins TRBV19 and TRBJ1-3; D gene uncertain. Per germline, CDR1 LNHDA and CDR2 SQIVND (reference sequence). The CDR3 consists of 13 residues. Trimming stripped 4 bases from V and 2 bases from J, with 6 bases between.

This clone was observed a few times. The rearrangement uses TRBV12-5 and TRBJ2-5, with TRBD2 as a possible D gene (5 bases). Germline V gene data show CDR1 as LGHNT and CDR2 as FRNRAP. The CDR3 is made up of 12 amino acids. V gave up 7 bases and J gave up 4 bases, with 10 bases separating them. DNA of the CDR3: TGTGCTAGTGCCATCCGGGGAGAGACCCAGTACTTC. Its translation: CASAIRGETQYF.

The chain carries TRBV4-2 and TRBJ2-3; D is possibly TRBD1 (6 bases). CDR1 LGHNA and CDR2 YNFKEQ come from the germline V gene. Trimming cost V 2 bases and J 6 bases, with 24 bases left between them. This CDR3 is built from 18 residues. The CDR3 region is CASSQRSPTGTNYDTQYF. CDR3 nucleotides: TGTGCCAGCAGCCAAAGGTCCCCGACCGGGACAAACTACGATACGCAGTATTTT.

The rearrangement links TRBV30 to TRBJ1-5; 9 nucleotides match TRBD1. J was trimmed by 2 bases and V by 2 bases; bases with no gene match: 1. CDR1 GTSNPN and CDR2 SVGIG come from the germline V gene (reference sequence). The CDR3 spans 14 residues. This CDR3 reads CAWSRDRGNQPQHF. CDR3 sequence (DNA): TGTGCCTGGAGTAGGGACAGGGGCAATCAGCCCCAGCATTTT.

The chain is built from TRBV6-5 and TRBJ1-2, with D unclear. The V gene lost 7 bases and the J gene lost 2 bases, with 8 bases spanning the gap. The CDR3 spans 12 residues. Germline lookup yields CDR1 MNHEY and CDR2 SVGAGI. The CDR3 DNA reads TGTGCCAGCATGTCGGGGAACTATGGCTACACCTTC. The encoded protein is CASMSGNYGYTF.

This clone was detected only a few times. The chain has TRBV29-1 and TRBJ1-2; no definite D call. This CDR3 contains 10 residues. Looked up from germline, CDR1 is SQVTM and CDR2 is ANQGSEA. V gave up 5 bases and J gave up 3 bases, with 4 bases separating them. CDR3 nucleotide sequence: TGCAGCGTTCGGGACTATGGCTACACCTTC. This codes for CSVRDYGYTF. Full variable domain (outside the CDR3, taken from reference TRBV29-1 and TRBJ1-2): SAVISQKPSRDICQRGTSLTIQCQVDSQVTMMFWYRQQPGQSLTLIATANQGSEATYESGFVIDKFPISRPNLTFSTLTVSNMSPEDSSIYLCSVRDYGYTFGSGTRLTVV.

This clone was detected only once. This chain connects TRBV28 to TRBJ1-2; D uncertain. Germline V gene lookup returns CDR1 MDHEN and CDR2 SYDVKM. The CDR3 sequence is 12 residues long. Trimming shortened V by 2 bases and J by 5 bases, and 6 bases separated the two germline ends. DNA of the CDR3: TGTGCCAGCAGTTTAGGGCCTTATGGCTACACCTTC. Its translation is CASSLGPYGYTF.

This chain joins TRBV4-1 and TRBJ1-2; D may be TRBD1 (5 bases). The length of the CDR3 is 12 residues. The germline V and J ends were trimmed by 5 bases and 8 bases, with 12 bases remaining between them. Germline V lookup: CDR1 MGHRA, CDR2 YSYEKL. The chain's CDR3 is CASSEGGTGYTF. The CDR3 nucleotides read TGCGCCAGCAGCGAGGGAGGGACCGGCTACACCTTC.

The genes are TRBV9 and TRBJ1-1; TRBD1 is a possible D gene (6 bases). Germline V gives CDR1 SGDLS, CDR2 YYNGEE. The V and J ends lost 4 bases and 5 bases respectively, with 18 bases between them. The CDR3 consists of 15 residues. CDR3 sequence (DNA): TGTGCCAGCAGCCCCCTGTCGGGAGGGGGGACTGAAGCTTTCTTT. Protein sequence: CASSPLSGGGTEAFF.

This clone turned up a few times. The V call is TRBV6-5, the J call TRBJ1-5; no clear D gene. The CDR3 runs 15 residues. Germline CDR1 and CDR2: MNHEY and SVGAGI. V was trimmed by 6 bases and J by 0 bases, leaving 12 bases between them. Written as DNA, the CDR3 is TGTGCCAGCAGCCGAACAGCGGATAGCAATCAGCCCCAGCATTTT. It codes for CASSRTADSNQPQHF.

V usage is TRBV29-1 and J usage is TRBJ1-2; TRBD1 might be the D (5 bases). The CDR3 consists of 13 residues. Trimming shortened V by 3 bases and J by 4 bases, and 12 bases separated the two germline ends. Germline loops: CDR1 SQVTM, CDR2 ANQGSEA. CDR3 DNA sequence: TGCAGCGTTGATCGGGGGAGGTCCTATGGCTACACCTTC. Residues: CSVDRGRSYGYTF.

DNA for the CDR3: TGTGCCAGCAGCCTATTGACTAGCGGGGGGAACAATGAGCAGTTCTTC. Protein product: CASSLLTSGGNNEQFF. J is TRBJ2-1 and V is TRBV5-6, with 13 bases lining up with TRBD2. Per the germline V gene, CDR1 is SGHDT and CDR2 is YYEEEE. V lost 4 bases to trimming and J lost 5 bases; unmatched junction nucleotides: 6. The CDR3 runs to 16 residues. Together with reference TRBV5-6 and TRBJ2-1, the CDR3 gives the full variable domain: DAGVTQSPTHLIKTRGQQVTLRCSPKSGHDTVSWYQQALGQGPQFIFQYYEEEERQRGNFPDRFSGHQFPNYSSELNVNALLLGDSALYLCASSLLTSGGNNEQFFGPGTRLTVL.

This clone appeared a few times. This chain uses TRBV30 with TRBJ1-5; perhaps TRBD1 as D (5 bases). Germline V gene sequence: CDR1 GTSNPN, CDR2 SVGIG (reference sequence). V was pared by 0 bases and J by 4 bases, with 7 bases between. The CDR3 consists of 13 residues. The CDR3 DNA follows: TGTGCCTGGAGTGTGGACATTAATCAGCCCCAGCATTTT. Translation: CAWSVDINQPQHF.

This clone came up once. The chain carries TRBV27 and TRBJ1-2; D unclear. The V end was cut by 0 bases, the J end by 2 bases, with 7 bases between. The CDR3 contains 14 residues. CDR1 MNHEY and CDR2 SMNVEV come from the germline V gene (reference sequence). Here the CDR3 reads CASSLSTGNYGYTF. Here the CDR3 DNA reads TGTGCCAGCAGTTTATCGACCGGGAACTATGGCTACACCTTC.

This chain links TRBV4-2 with TRBJ2-3, with 8 bases identical to TRBD2. Germline V gives CDR1 LGHNA, CDR2 YNFKEQ. The CDR3 runs 17 residues. The V gene end was trimmed by 5 bases and the J gene end by 3 bases; junction bases not matched to a gene: 13. As DNA, the CDR3 is TGTGCCAGCAGCACCCGAGATTGGCGGGGGGCAACAGATACGCAGTATTTT. This codes for CASSTRDWRGATDTQYF.

The chain is built from TRBV28 and TRBJ1-1; unclear D gene. CDR1 is MDHEN and CDR2 is SYDVKM in the germline V gene. The length of the CDR3 is 12 residues. V was cut by 2 bases and J by 5 bases, with 6 bases left in between. In DNA form, the CDR3 reads TGTGCCAGCAGTTTACTGTCGACTGAAGCTTTCTTT. It codes for CASSLLSTEAFF.

Turning to this clone: Other DNA sequences in the sample encode the same CDR3. The chain uses TRBV30 and TRBJ1-5, with D maybe TRBD1 (6 bases). Germline V gene data show CDR1 as GTSNPN and CDR2 as SVGIG (reference sequence). The ends were cut back, 0 bases at V and 4 bases at J, with 7 bases in the middle. The CDR3 has 13 amino acids. The CDR3 loop is CAWSVGGNQPQHF. The DNA for the CDR3 is TGTGCCTGGAGTGTAGGGGGAAATCAGCCCCAGCATTTT.

The chain uses TRBV7-9 and TRBJ2-1; weak D call: TRBD2 (6 bases). V gave up 1 base and J gave up 9 bases, with 10 bases separating them. This CDR3 is 13 amino acids long. Germline V gene sequence: CDR1 SEHNR, CDR2 FQNEAQ (reference sequence). This CDR3 reads CASSLGAGSEQFF. The CDR3 nucleotides are TGTGCCAGCAGCTTAGGGGCCGGGAGTGAGCAGTTCTTC.

The chain links TRBV4-2 to TRBJ2-1; D not resolved. The CDR3 spans 13 residues. Germline V gene lookup returns CDR1 LGHNA and CDR2 YNFKEQ. V shed 1 base and J shed 6 bases, with 7 bases lying between them. CDR3 bases: TGTGCCAGCAGCCAAGGGTACGGCAATGAGCAGTTCTTC. Its protein product is CASSQGYGNEQFF.

The chain links TRBV6-5 to TRBJ2-2; possibly TRBD2 for D (6 bases). The germline CDR1 and CDR2 sequences are MNHEY and SVGAGI. V was trimmed by 2 bases and J by 2 bases, leaving 12 bases between them. This CDR3 region has 16 residues. CDR3 residues: CASSYGSGVNTGELFF. Written as DNA, the CDR3 is TGTGCCAGCAGTTACGGGTCGGGGGTTAACACCGGGGAGCTGTTTTTT.

The chain recombines TRBV7-9 with TRBJ1-5, with a tentative D call TRBD1 (5 bases). The V and J ends lost 3 bases and 7 bases respectively, with 10 bases between them. Germline loops: CDR1 SEHNR, CDR2 FQNEAQ (reference sequence). The CDR3 contains 13 residues. The CDR3 protein is CASSLEGKQPQHF. CDR3 sequence (DNA): TGTGCCAGCAGCTTGGAGGGGAAGCAGCCCCAGCATTTT.

The V call is TRBV7-2, the J call TRBJ1-2; TRBD1 matches at 11 bases. The J segment lost 8 bases and the V segment lost 0 bases, leaving 2 bases of the junction unmatched. This CDR3 spans 14 amino acids. Germline V gene sequence: CDR1 SGHTA, CDR2 FQGNSA. This CDR3 reads CASSLAGQGGGYTF. In DNA, the CDR3 is TGTGCCAGCAGCTTAGCGGGACAGGGGGGGGGCTACACCTTC.